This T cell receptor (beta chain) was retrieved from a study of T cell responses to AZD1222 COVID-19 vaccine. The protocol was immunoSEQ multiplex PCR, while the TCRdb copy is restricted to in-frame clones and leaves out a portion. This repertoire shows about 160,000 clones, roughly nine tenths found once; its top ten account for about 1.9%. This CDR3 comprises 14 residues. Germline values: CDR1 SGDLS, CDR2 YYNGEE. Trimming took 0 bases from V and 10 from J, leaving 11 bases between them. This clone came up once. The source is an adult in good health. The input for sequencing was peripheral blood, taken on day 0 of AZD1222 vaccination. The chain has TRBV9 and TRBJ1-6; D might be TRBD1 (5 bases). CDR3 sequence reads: CASSVGGENSPLHF. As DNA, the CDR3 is TGTGCCAGCAGCGTAGGAGGGGAGAACTCACCCCTCCACTTT.